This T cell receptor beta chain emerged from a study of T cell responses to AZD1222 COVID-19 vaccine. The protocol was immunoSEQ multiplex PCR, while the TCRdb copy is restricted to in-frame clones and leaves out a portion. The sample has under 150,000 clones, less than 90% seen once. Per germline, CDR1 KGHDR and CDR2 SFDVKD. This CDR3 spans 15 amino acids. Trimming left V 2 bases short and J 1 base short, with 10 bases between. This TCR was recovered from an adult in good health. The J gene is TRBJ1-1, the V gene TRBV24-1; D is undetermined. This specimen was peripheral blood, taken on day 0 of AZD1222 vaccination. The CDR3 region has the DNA TGTGCCACCAGTGATTCGGAAGAGGGGAACACTGAAGCTTTCTTT. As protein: CATSDSEEGNTEAFF.